Listed below are T cell receptor beta chains from one sample, sequenced in a study of cytomegalovirus exposure and HLA in healthy donors. The table came from immunoSEQ multiplex PCR; TCRdb's copy has only in-frame clones and leaves some out. The sample yields around 150,000 clones, 75% to 80% seen once. Sequencing was done on a sample of PBMCs. Receptors were obtained from a man aged 18 to 30 in good health and CMV-seronegative. CDR3s include the opening cysteine and the closing phenylalanine or tryptophan. The D gene is left open where the match is weak. Not every row has a clone size; where given, it reads once, few, many or a size class.

DNA: TGTGCCAGCAGACTTGGACAGGGGCATGGCTACACCTTC; CDR3: CASRLGQGHGYTF; V: TRBV7-2; size: NA; J: TRBJ1-2; D: TRBD1
DNA: TGTGCCAGCAGCGATCCTAGCGGGAGGGCTCTCACAGATACGCAGTATTTT; CDR3: CASSDPSGRALTDTQYF; V: TRBV4-2; size: NA; J: TRBJ2-3; D: TRBD2
DNA: TGTGCCAGCCAGGACAGGGACACCGGGGAGCTGTTTTTT; CDR3: CASQDRDTGELFF; V: TRBV28; size: NA; J: TRBJ2-2; D: TRBD1
DNA: TGTGCCAGCAGTTTATCGGGACAGGGAGTCTACGAGCAGTACTTC; CDR3: CASSLSGQGVYEQYF; V: TRBV27; size: NA; J: TRBJ2-7; D: TRBD1
DNA: TGCAGCGTTGACGGTCGGACAGGTCAACGGGGAATAATGAACACTGAAGCTTTCTTT; CDR3: CSVDGRTGQRGIMNTEAFF; V: TRBV29-1; size: NA; J: TRBJ1-1; D: TRBD1
DNA: TGTGCCAGCAGTGAATTCCTCGCTCAGGGGGCAAATGAAAAACTGTTTTTT; CDR3: CASSEFLAQGANEKLFF; V: TRBV25-1; size: NA; J: TRBJ1-4; D: TRBD1
DNA: TGCAGCGGGGCCCGGACTAGCGGGAGCACAGATACGCAGTATTTT; CDR3: CSGARTSGSTDTQYF; V: TRBV29-1; size: NA; J: TRBJ2-3; D: TRBD2
DNA: TGTGCCAGCAATCCTCCTATCGGGGCTAGCGGGGGCACAGATACGCAGTATTTT; CDR3: CASNPPIGASGGTDTQYF; V: TRBV2; size: NA; J: TRBJ2-3; D: TRBD2
DNA: TGTGCCAGCAGCTTAGGCCAGGGGGCTCCCTATGGCTACACCTTC; CDR3: CASSLGQGAPYGYTF; V: TRBV5-8; size: NA; J: TRBJ1-2; D: TRBD1
DNA: TGTGCCAGCAGCTTCGACAGGGTAGGCAGTGAAGCTTTCTTT; CDR3: CASSFDRVGSEAFF; V: TRBV5-5; size: NA; J: TRBJ1-1; D: TRBD1
DNA: TGTGCCAGCAGGTTACGTGGGAGCTCAGATACGCAGTATTTT; CDR3: CASRLRGSSDTQYF; V: TRBV6-5; size: few; J: TRBJ2-3; D: NA
DNA: TGTGCCAGCAGTCAACCTCAGGGGGCCAGTGAAAAACTGTTTTTT; CDR3: CASSQPQGASEKLFF; V: TRBV28; size: NA; J: TRBJ1-4; D: TRBD1
DNA: TGTGCCAGTAGTAACCGACAAGGAATGCTGTTTTTT; CDR3: CASSNRQGMLFF; V: TRBV19; size: NA; J: TRBJ1-4; D: NA
DNA: TGTGCCAGCAGTCCGGACATTACTAGACAGGGGGGAAACCAAGAGACCCAGTACTTC; CDR3: CASSPDITRQGGNQETQYF; V: TRBV28; size: NA; J: TRBJ2-5; D: TRBD1